This T cell receptor (beta chain) comes out of a study of T cell repertoires in cytomegalovirus infection. A word on this clonotype: The antigen is unknown.

The CDR3 has 12 residues. Germline CDR1 is SGHNT and CDR2 is YENEEA. V lost 6 bases, J lost 10 bases, and 12 bases lay in between. Study-wide results and limits: Based on cumulative public TCR beta family frequency, carriers of CMV plus the relevant HLA were identified.

TCRdb reprocessed the reads via MiXCR and lists one record per CDR3 protein. Seen here are under 300,000 distinct CDR3 sequences, roughly an eighth observed once, and the top ten hold 1.5% to 2%. The gene calls are TRBV11-3 and TRBJ2-2; no definite D call. The sequence derives from a human donor in good health (CMV status not recorded). Some clones in this sample may be carry-over from other donors' samples. Input material: PBMCs. CDR3 sequence reads: CASSRDDVELFF. As DNA, the CDR3 is TGTGCCAGCAGTCGCGACGATGTGGAGCTGTTTTTT.